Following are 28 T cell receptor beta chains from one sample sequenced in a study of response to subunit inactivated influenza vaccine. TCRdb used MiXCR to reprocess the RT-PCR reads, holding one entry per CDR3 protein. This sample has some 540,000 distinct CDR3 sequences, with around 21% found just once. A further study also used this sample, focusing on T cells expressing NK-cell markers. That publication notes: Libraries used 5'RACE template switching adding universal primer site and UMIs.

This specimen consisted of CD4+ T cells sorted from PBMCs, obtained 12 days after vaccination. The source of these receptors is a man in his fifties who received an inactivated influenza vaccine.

This CDR3 is CATSRTTSGELFF. The CDR3 region has the DNA TGTGCCACCAGCAGAACAACCTCGGGGGAGCTGTTTTTT. The V and J genes are TRBV15 and TRBJ2-2; D is uncertain. CDR3 length equals 13 residues. The V and J ends lost 2 bases and 8 bases respectively, with 9 bases between them. Germline assignment: CDR1 LNHNV and CDR2 YYDKDF (reference sequence).

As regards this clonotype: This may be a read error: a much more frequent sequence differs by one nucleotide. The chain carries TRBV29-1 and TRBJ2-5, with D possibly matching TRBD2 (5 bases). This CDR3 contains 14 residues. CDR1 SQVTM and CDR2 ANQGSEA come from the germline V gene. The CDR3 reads CSARGLGPQETEYF. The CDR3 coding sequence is TGCAGCGCCCGAGGGCTTGGGCCTCAAGAGACCGAGTACTTC.

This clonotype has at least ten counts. The CDR3 bases are TGTGCCAGCGGTAGCGGGAGGGCCTGGCAAGAGACCCAGTACTTC. It translates to CASGSGRAWQETQYF. The chain is built from TRBV7-7 and TRBJ2-5, with TRBD2 identical over 11 bases. This CDR3 has 15 amino acids. The V gene's germline CDR1 is SSHAT and CDR2 FNYEAQ (reference sequence). The ends lost 8 bases at V and 2 bases at J; junction bases unmatched: 7.

The CDR3 sequence: CAISPTGTGTDTQYF. The CDR3 DNA reads as TGTGCCATCAGCCCAACAGGGACAGGCACAGATACGCAGTATTTT. The genes are TRBV10-3 and TRBJ2-3, with 7 positions matching TRBD1. Germline V gene data show CDR1 as ENHRY and CDR2 as SYGVKD. V lost 6 bases to trimming and J lost 1 base; unmatched junction nucleotides: 7. The CDR3 is 15 amino acids.

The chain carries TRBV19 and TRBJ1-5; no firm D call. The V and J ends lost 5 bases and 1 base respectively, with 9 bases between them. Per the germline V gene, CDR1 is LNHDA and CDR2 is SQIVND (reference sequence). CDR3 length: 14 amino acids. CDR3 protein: CASSERASNQPQHF. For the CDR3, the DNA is TGTGCCAGTAGTGAACGGGCAAGCAATCAGCCCCAGCATTTT.

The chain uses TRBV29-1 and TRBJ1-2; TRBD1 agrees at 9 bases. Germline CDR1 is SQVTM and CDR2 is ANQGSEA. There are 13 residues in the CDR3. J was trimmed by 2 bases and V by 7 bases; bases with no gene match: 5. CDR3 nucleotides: TGCAGCGCCGGACAGGGGTTCAACTATGGCTACACCTTC. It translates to CSAGQGFNYGYTF.

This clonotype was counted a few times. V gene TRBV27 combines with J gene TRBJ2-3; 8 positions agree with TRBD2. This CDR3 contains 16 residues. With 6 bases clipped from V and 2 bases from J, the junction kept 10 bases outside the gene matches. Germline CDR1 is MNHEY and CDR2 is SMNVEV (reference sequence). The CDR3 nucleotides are TGTGCCAGCAGCAAAGCGGGGGCGCAGAACACAGATACGCAGTATTTT. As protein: CASSKAGAQNTDTQYF.

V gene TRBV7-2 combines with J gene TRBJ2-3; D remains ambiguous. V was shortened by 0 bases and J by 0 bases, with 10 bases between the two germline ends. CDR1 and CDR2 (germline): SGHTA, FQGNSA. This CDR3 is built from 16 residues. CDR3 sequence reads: CASSLAATRSTDTQYF. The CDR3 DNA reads TGTGCCAGCAGCTTAGCGGCTACCCGAAGCACAGATACGCAGTATTTT.

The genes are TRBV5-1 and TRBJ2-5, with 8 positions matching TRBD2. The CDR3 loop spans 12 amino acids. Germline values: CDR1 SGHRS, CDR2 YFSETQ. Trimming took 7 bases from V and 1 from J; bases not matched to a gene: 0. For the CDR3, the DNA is TGCGCCAGCGGACTAGCCCAAGAGACCCAGTACTTC. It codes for CASGLAQETQYF.

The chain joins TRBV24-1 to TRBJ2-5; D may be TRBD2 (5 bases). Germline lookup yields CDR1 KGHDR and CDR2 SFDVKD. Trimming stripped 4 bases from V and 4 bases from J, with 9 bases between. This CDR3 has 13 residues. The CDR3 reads CATSEGGRETQYF. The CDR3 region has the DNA TGTGCCACCAGTGAGGGTGGGAGAGAGACCCAGTACTTC.

CDR3 sequence reads: CASSRYGATGKTEAFF. CDR3 in DNA: TGTGCCAGCAGCCGTTACGGGGCGACAGGGAAGACTGAAGCTTTCTTT. This sequence joins TRBV7-8 and TRBJ1-1; TRBD1 aligns across 7 bases. From germline, CDR1 is SGHVS and CDR2 FQNEAQ. CDR3 length: 16 residues. Trimming cost V 5 bases and J 5 bases; bases outside gene matches: 14.

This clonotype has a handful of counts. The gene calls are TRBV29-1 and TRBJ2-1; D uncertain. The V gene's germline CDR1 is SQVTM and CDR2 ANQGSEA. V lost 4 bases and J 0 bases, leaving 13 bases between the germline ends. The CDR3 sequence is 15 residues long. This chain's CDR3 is CSVAARSSSYNEQFF. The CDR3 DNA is TGCAGCGTTGCGGCGAGATCGAGCTCCTACAATGAGCAGTTCTTC.

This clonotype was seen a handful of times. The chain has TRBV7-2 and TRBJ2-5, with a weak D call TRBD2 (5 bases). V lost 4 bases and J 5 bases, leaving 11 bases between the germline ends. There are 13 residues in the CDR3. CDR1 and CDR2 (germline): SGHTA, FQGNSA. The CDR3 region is CASSSSLGETQYF. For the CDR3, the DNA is TGTGCCAGCAGCTCTAGCCTCGGCGAGACCCAGTACTTC.

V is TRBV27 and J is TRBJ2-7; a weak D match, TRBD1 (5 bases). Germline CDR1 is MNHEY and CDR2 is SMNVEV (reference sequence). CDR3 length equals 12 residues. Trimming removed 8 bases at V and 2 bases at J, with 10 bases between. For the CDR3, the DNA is TGTGCCAGCTCTGACAGTCCCTACGAGCAGTACTTC. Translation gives CASSDSPYEQYF.

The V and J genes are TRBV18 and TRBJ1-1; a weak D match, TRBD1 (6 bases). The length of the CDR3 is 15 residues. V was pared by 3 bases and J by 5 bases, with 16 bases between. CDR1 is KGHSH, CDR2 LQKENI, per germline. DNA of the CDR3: TGTGCCAGCTCACCTGTTGAGGGGGTGGGGACTGAAGCTTTCTTT. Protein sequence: CASSPVEGVGTEAFF.

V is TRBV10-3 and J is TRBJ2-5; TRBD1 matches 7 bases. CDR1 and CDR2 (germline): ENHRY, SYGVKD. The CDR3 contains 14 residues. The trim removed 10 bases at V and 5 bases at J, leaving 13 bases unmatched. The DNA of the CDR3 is TGTGCCACCGTAGGAGCGGACAGGCTCGAGACCCAGTACTTC. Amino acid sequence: CATVGADRLETQYF.

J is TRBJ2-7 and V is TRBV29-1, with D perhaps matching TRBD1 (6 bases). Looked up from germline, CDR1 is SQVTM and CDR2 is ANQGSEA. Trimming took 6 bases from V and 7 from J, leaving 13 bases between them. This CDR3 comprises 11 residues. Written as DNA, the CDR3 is TGCAGCGTGAGCGAAAGGGGGGAGCAGTACTTC. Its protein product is CSVSERGEQYF.

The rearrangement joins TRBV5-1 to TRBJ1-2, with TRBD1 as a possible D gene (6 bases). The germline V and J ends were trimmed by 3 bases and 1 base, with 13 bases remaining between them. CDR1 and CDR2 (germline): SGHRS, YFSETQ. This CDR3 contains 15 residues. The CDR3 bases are TGCGCCAGCAGCTATACGGACAGAAGTAACTATGGCTACACCTTC. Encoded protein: CASSYTDRSNYGYTF.

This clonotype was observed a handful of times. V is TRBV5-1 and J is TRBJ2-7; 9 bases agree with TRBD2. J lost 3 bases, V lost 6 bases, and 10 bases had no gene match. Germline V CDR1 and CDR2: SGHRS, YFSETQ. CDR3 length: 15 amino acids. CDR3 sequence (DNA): TGCGCCAGCACCCCTATAGCGGGGGCGATCTACGAGCAGTACTTC. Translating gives CASTPIAGAIYEQYF.

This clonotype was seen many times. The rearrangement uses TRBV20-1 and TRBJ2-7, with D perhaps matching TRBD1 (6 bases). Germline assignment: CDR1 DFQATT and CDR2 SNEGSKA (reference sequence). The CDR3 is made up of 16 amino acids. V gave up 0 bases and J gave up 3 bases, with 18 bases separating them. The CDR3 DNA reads TGCAGTGCTAGAGAACTAACTGGGGGCAGGATCTACGAGCAGTACTTC. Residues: CSARELTGGRIYEQYF.

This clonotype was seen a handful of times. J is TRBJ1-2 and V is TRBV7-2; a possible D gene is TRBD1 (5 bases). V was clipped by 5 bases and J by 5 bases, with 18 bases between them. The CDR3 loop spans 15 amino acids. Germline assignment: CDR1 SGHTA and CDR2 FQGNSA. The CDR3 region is CASSPMRGAAYGYTF. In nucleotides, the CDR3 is TGTGCCAGCAGCCCCATGAGGGGTGCGGCTTATGGCTACACCTTC.

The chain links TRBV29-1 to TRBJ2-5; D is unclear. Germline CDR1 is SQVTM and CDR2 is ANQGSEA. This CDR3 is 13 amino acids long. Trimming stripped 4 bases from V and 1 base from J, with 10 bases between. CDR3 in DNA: TGCAGCGTTGTCCTAGGAGCCCAAGAGACCCAGTACTTC. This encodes CSVVLGAQETQYF. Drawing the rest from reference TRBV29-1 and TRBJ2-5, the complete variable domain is SAVISQKPSRDICQRGTSLTIQCQVDSQVTMMFWYRQQPGQSLTLIATANQGSEATYESGFVIDKFPISRPNLTFSTLTVSNMSPEDSSIYLCSVVLGAQETQYFGPGTRLLVL.

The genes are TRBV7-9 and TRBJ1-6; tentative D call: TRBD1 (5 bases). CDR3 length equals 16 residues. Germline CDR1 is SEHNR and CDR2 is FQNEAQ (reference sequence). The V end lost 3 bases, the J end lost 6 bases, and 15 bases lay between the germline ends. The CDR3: CASSFVGTRLNSPLHF. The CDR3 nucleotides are TGTGCCAGCAGCTTTGTGGGGACCCGTCTTAATTCACCCCTCCACTTT.

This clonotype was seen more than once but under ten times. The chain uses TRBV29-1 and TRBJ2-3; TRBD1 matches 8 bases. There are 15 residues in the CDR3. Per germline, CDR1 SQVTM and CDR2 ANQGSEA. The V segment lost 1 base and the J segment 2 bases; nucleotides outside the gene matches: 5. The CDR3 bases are TGCAGCGTTGAAGTGGCGCAGGGGGCCACAGATACGCAGTATTTT. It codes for CSVEVAQGATDTQYF.

CDR3 coding DNA: TGTGCCAGCAGCACACAGGGCCCCTACGAGCAGTACTTC. It codes for CASSTQGPYEQYF. This rearrangement joins TRBV12-3 or TRBV12-4 to TRBJ2-7; D is possibly TRBD1 (6 bases). V was pared by 6 bases and J by 2 bases, with 11 bases between. The CDR3 is 13 amino acids.

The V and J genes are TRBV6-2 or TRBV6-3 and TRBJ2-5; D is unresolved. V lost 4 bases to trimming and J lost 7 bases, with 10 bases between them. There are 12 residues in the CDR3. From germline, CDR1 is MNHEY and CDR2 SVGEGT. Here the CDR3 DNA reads TGTGCCAGCAGTTCGGGCGTCCGGACCCAGTACTTC. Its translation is CASSSGVRTQYF.

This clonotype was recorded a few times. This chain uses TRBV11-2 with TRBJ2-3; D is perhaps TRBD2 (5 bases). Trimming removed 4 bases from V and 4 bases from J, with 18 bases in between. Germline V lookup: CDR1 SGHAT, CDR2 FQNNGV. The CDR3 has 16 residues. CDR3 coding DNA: TGTGCCAGCAGCTACCAAAGCGGAGGAAACGCAGATACGCAGTATTTT. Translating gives CASSYQSGGNADTQYF.

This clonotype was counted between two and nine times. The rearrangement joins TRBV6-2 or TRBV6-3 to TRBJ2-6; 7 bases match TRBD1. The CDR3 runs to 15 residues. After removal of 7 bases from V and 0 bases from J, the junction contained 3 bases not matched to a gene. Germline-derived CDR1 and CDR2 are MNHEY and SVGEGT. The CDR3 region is CASTRQGSGANVLTF. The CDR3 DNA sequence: TGTGCCAGCACCCGACAGGGCTCTGGGGCCAACGTCCTGACTTTC.